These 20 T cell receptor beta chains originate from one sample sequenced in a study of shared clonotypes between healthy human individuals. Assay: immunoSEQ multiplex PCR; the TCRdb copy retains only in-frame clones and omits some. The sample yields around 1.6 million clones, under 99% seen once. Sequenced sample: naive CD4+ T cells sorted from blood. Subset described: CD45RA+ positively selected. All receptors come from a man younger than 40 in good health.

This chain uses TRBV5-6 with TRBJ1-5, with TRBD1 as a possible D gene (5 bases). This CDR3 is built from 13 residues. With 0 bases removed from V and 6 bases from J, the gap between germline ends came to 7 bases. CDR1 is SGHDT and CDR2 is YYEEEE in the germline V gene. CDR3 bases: TGTGCCAGCAGCTTGGCAGGGACTCAGCCCCAGCATTTT. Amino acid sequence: CASSLAGTQPQHF.

CDR3: CASSPQSGTSGRAYEQYF. CDR3 bases: TGCGCCAGCAGCCCGCAATCCGGGACTAGCGGGAGGGCCTACGAGCAGTACTTC. The rearrangement uses TRBV5-1 and TRBJ2-7, with 16 nucleotides matching TRBD2. Germline V gene lookup returns CDR1 SGHRS and CDR2 YFSETQ. V was pared by 4 bases and J by 2 bases, with 9 bases of the junction left unmatched. The CDR3 is 18 residues long.

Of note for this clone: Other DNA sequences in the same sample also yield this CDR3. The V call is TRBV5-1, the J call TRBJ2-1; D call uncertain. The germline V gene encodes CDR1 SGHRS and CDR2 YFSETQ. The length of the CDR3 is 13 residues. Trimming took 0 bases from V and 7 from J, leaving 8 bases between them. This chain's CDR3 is CASSLDRGNEQFF. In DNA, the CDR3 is TGCGCCAGCAGCTTGGATCGCGGTAATGAGCAGTTCTTC. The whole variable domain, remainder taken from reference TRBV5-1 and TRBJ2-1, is KAGVTQTPRYLIKTRGQQVTLSCSPISGHRSVSWYQQTPGQGLQFLFEYFSETQRNKGNFPGRFSGRQFSNSRSEMNVSTLELGDSALYLCASSLDRGNEQFFGPGTRLTVL.

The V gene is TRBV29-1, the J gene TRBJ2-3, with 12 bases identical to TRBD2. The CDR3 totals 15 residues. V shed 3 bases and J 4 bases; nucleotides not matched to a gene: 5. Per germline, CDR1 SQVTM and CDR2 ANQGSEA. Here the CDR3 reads CSVDELAGGPDTQYF. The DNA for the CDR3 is TGCAGCGTTGACGAACTAGCGGGAGGACCAGATACGCAGTATTTT.

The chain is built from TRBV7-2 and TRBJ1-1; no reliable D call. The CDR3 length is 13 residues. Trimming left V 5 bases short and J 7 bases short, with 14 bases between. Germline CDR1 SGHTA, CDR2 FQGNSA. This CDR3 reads CASSPITHGEAFF. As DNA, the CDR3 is TGTGCCAGCAGCCCCATTACACATGGTGAAGCTTTCTTT.

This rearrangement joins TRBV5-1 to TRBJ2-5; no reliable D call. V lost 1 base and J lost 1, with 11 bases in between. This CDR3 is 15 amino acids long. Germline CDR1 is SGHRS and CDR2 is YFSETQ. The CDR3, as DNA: TGCGCCAGCAGCTTGAGGGCAGGAATCCAAGAGACCCAGTACTTC. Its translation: CASSLRAGIQETQYF.

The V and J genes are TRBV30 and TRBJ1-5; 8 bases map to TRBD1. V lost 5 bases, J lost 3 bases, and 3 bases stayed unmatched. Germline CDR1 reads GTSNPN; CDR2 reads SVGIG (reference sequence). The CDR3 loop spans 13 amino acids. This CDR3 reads CAWGQGYNQPQHF. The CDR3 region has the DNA TGTGCCTGGGGACAGGGTTACAATCAGCCCCAGCATTTT.

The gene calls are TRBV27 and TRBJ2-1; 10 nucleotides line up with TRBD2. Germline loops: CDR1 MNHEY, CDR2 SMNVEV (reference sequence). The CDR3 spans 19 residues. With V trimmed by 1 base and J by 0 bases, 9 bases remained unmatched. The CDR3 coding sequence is TGTGCCAGCAGTTTATACCTTTATAGCGGGGGGAGCTCCTACAATGAGCAGTTCTTC. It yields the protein CASSLYLYSGGSSYNEQFF.

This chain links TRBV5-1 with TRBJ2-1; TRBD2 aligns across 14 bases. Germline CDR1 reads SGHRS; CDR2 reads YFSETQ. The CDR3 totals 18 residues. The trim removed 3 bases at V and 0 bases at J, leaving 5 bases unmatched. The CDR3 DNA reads TGCGCCAGCAGCTGGGGACTAGCGGGAGACCCCTCCTACAATGAGCAGTTCTTC. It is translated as CASSWGLAGDPSYNEQFF.

CDR3 in amino acids: CATSIHPNLKGTGELFF. CDR3 DNA sequence: TGTGCCACCAGCATCCACCCCAATCTAAAAGGGACCGGGGAGCTGTTTTTT. V gene TRBV15 combines with J gene TRBJ2-2; no clear D gene. V was pared by 4 bases and J by 5 bases, with 20 bases between. CDR3 size: 17 residues. The V gene's germline CDR1 is LNHNV and CDR2 YYDKDF (reference sequence). The complete variable domain, with remaining parts taken from reference TRBV15 and TRBJ2-2, reads DAMVIQNPRYQVTQFGKPVTLSCSQTLNHNVMYWYQQKSSQAPKLLFHYYDKDFNNEADTPDNFQSRRPNTSFCFLDIRSPGLGDTAMYLCATSIHPNLKGTGELFFGEGSRLTVL.

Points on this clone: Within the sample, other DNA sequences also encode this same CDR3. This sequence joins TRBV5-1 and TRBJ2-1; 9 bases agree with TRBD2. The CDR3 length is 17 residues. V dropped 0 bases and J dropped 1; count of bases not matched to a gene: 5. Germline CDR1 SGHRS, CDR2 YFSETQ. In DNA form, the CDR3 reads TGCGCCAGCAGCTTGGGGCTAGCGGGAAGGTCCTACAATGAGCAGTTCTTC. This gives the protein CASSLGLAGRSYNEQFF. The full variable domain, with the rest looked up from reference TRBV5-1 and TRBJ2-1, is KAGVTQTPRYLIKTRGQQVTLSCSPISGHRSVSWYQQTPGQGLQFLFEYFSETQRNKGNFPGRFSGRQFSNSRSEMNVSTLELGDSALYLCASSLGLAGRSYNEQFFGPGTRLTVL.

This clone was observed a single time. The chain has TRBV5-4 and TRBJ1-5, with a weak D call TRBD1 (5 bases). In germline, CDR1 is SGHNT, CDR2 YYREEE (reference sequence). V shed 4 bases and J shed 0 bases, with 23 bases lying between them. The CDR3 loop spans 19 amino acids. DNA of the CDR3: TGTGCCAGCAGCAATGGTGGGCAGCGGGGCACGGGTAGCAATCAGCCCCAGCATTTT. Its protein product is CASSNGGQRGTGSNQPQHF.

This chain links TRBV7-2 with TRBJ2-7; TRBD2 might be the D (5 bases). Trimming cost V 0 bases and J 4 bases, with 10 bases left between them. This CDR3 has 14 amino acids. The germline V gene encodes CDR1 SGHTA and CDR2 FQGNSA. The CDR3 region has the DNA TGTGCCAGCAGCTTAGCTCGGGGAGAATACGAGCAGTACTTC. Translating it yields CASSLARGEYEQYF.

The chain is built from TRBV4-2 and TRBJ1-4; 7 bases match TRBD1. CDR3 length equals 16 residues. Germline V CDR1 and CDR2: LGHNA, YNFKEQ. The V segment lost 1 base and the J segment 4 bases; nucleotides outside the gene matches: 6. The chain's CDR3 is CASSQGLQGGNEKLFF. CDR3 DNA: TGTGCCAGCAGCCAAGGTCTCCAGGGGGGTAATGAAAAACTGTTTTTT.

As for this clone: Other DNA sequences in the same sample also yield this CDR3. The DNA of the CDR3 is TGTGCCAGCAGCTCCGACAGGGGGTACGAGCAGTACTTC. It translates to CASSSDRGYEQYF. The chain has TRBV7-2 and TRBJ2-7, with TRBD1 identical over 9 bases. CDR3 length: 13 residues. The germline CDR1 and CDR2 sequences are SGHTA and FQGNSA. The V gene end was trimmed by 4 bases and the J gene end by 4 bases; junction bases not matched to a gene: 2.

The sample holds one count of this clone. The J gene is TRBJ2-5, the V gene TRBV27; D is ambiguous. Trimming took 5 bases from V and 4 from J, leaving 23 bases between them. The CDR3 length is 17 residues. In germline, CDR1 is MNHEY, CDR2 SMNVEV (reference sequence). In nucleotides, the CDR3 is TGTGCCAGCAGTCCTCGACCATTGTCCCTTACCCCAGAGACCCAGTACTTC. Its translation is CASSPRPLSLTPETQYF.

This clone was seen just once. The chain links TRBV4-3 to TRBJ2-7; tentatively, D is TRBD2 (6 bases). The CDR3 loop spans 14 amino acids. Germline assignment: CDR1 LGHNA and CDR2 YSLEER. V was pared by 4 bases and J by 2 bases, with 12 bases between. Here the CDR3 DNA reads TGCGCCAGCAGCCGCACTCTAGCGACCTACGAGCAGTACTTC. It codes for CASSRTLATYEQYF.

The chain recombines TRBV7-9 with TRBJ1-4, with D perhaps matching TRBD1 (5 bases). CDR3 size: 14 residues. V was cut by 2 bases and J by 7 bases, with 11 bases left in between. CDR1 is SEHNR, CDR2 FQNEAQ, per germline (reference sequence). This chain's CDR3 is CASSLIGAGEKLFF. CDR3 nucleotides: TGTGCCAGCAGCTTAATAGGGGCGGGTGAAAAACTGTTTTTT.

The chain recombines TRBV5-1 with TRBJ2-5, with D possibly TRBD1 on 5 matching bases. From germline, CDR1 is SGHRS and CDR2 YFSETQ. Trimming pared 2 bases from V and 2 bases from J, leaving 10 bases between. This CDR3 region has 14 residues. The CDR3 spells CASSFTGRQETQYF. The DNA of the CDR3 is TGCGCCAGCAGCTTTACAGGCCGACAAGAGACCCAGTACTTC. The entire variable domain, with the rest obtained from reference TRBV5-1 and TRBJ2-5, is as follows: KAGVTQTPRYLIKTRGQQVTLSCSPISGHRSVSWYQQTPGQGLQFLFEYFSETQRNKGNFPGRFSGRQFSNSRSEMNVSTLELGDSALYLCASSFTGRQETQYFGPGTRLLVL.

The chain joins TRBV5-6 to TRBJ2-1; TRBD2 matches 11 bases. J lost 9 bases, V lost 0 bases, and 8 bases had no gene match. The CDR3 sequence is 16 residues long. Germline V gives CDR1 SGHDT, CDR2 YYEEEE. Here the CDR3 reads CASSLAGTSGTPEQFF. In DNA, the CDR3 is TGTGCCAGCAGCTTGGCCGGGACTAGCGGAACTCCTGAGCAGTTCTTC. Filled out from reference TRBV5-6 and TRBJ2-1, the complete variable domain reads DAGVTQSPTHLIKTRGQQVTLRCSPKSGHDTVSWYQQALGQGPQFIFQYYEEEERQRGNFPDRFSGHQFPNYSSELNVNALLLGDSALYLCASSLAGTSGTPEQFFGPGTRLTVL.